One and the same sample provided the 19 T cell receptor beta chains below, sequenced in a study of blood T cells in healthy people across ages. Sample-barcoded 5' priming and a J-beta primer mix drove a second PCR of roughly 6 to 12 cycles. TCRdb used MiXCR to reprocess the 5' RACE reads, holding one entry per CDR3 protein. This table has about 690,000 distinct CDR3 sequences, approximately 40% appearing once. Sequencing was performed on blood. The receptors originated from a man older than 75 in good health.

This clonotype was observed a few times. V gene TRBV11-2 combines with J gene TRBJ1-2; tentatively, D is TRBD1 (6 bases). Looked up from germline, CDR1 is SGHAT and CDR2 is FQNNGV. Trimming took 2 bases from V and 4 from J, leaving 8 bases between them. The CDR3 covers 13 residues. The CDR3 loop is CASSLRTVYGYTF. The CDR3 DNA reads TGTGCCAGCAGCTTAAGGACAGTCTATGGCTACACCTTC.

This clonotype came up a few times. A much larger clone lies a single base off, so this may be a read error. The V and J genes are TRBV5-1 and TRBJ1-2; 7 bases are shared with TRBD1. The germline gives CDR1 SGHRS, CDR2 YFSETQ. This CDR3 region has 15 residues. V lost 3 bases, J lost 8 bases, and 13 bases stayed unmatched. For the CDR3, the DNA is TGCGCCAGCAGCTCGGCCTGGGACAGTTTACAGGGCTACACCTTC. Translation: CASSSAWDSLQGYTF.

This clonotype was recorded at least ten times. The chain links TRBV6-2 or TRBV6-3 to TRBJ2-5, with D unclear. Germline CDR1 and CDR2: MNHEY and SVGEGT. V shed 0 bases and J shed 6 bases, with 17 bases lying between them. The CDR3 totals 16 residues. The CDR3 region is CASSYSIRVPNQTQYF. As DNA, the CDR3 is TGTGCCAGCAGTTACTCCATCCGGGTTCCGAATCAGACCCAGTACTTC.

The genes are TRBV9 and TRBJ2-1, with a tentative D call TRBD2 (6 bases). The J call may be wrong; the DNA end is better matched by TRBJ2-7. This CDR3 contains 13 residues. Per germline, CDR1 SGDLS and CDR2 YYNGEE. The CDR3 here is CASSGTTINEQYF. CDR3 nucleotides: TGTGCCAGCAGCGGGACTACCATCAATGAGCAGTACTTC.

The chain carries TRBV12-3 or TRBV12-4 and TRBJ2-4; no reliable D call. Trimming stripped 5 bases from V and 5 bases from J, with 4 bases between. This CDR3 is built from 11 residues. In DNA form, the CDR3 reads TGTGCCAGCAGTACACAAAACATTCAGTACTTC. Encoded protein: CASSTQNIQYF.

CDR3 amino acids: CASSRKGENTEAFF. The CDR3 coding sequence is TGTGCCAGCAGCCGGAAAGGGGAGAACACTGAAGCTTTCTTT. The rearrangement joins TRBV5-4 to TRBJ1-1, with D possibly matching TRBD1 (5 bases). Germline V gene sequence: CDR1 SGHNT, CDR2 YYREEE (reference sequence). CDR3 length: 14 amino acids. Trimming removed 4 bases from V and 1 base from J, with 11 bases in between. The full variable domain, with the rest looked up from reference TRBV5-4 and TRBJ1-1, is ETGVTQSPTHLIKTRGQQVTLRCSSQSGHNTVSWYQQALGQGPQFIFQYYREEENGRGNFPPRFSGLQFPNYSSELNVNALELDDSALYLCASSRKGENTEAFFGQGTRLTVV.

The chain is built from TRBV29-1 and TRBJ1-5, with TRBD1 matching 7 bases. In germline, CDR1 is SQVTM, CDR2 ANQGSEA. This CDR3 has 14 amino acids. The V and J ends lost 7 bases and 2 bases, in that order; junction bases with no gene match: 8. The CDR3 DNA follows: TGCAGCGCCTCGAATGGACAGGGCAATCAGCCCCAGCATTTT. It is translated as CSASNGQGNQPQHF.

Ten or more counts support this clonotype. V gene TRBV27 combines with J gene TRBJ2-5, with 9 positions matching TRBD1. Germline V gene lookup returns CDR1 MNHEY and CDR2 SMNVEV (reference sequence). V shed 2 bases and J 5 bases; nucleotides not matched to a gene: 6. The CDR3 is made up of 15 amino acids. The CDR3 nucleotides are TGTGCCAGCAGTTTAAACAGGGGGCGCGGGGAGACCCAGTACTTC. This gives the protein CASSLNRGRGETQYF.

The chain uses TRBV24-1 and TRBJ2-7; D unclear. Per the germline V gene, CDR1 is KGHDR and CDR2 is SFDVKD. Trimming took 2 bases from V and 6 from J, leaving 22 bases between them. The CDR3 covers 17 residues. The CDR3 loop reads CATSDSNSSWAGGEQYF. CDR3 DNA sequence: TGTGCCACCAGTGATTCCAACTCCTCCTGGGCCGGTGGCGAGCAGTACTTC.

The chain employs TRBV30 and TRBJ2-5; 12 positions match TRBD2. The V gene end was trimmed by 5 bases and the J gene end by 4 bases; junction bases not matched to a gene: 8. The CDR3 runs to 15 residues. The germline V gene has CDR1 GTSNPN and CDR2 SVGIG (reference sequence). CDR3 sequence: CAWGFPGLAGETQYF. Written as DNA, the CDR3 is TGTGCCTGGGGTTTTCCGGGACTAGCGGGAGAGACCCAGTACTTC.

In its sample, this clonotype was seen a few times. This chain uses TRBV5-4 with TRBJ2-5; D may correspond to TRBD1 or TRBD2 (6 bases each). This CDR3 has 16 amino acids. Germline lookup yields CDR1 SGHNT and CDR2 YYREEE (reference sequence). V was cut by 2 bases and J by 5 bases, with 19 bases left in between. The CDR3: CASSLEPRGLVETQYF. CDR3 nucleotides: TGTGCCAGCAGCTTAGAACCACGGGGGCTAGTGGAGACCCAGTACTTC.

The genes are TRBV5-1 and TRBJ1-2; D call uncertain. The V gene lost 0 bases and the J gene lost 0 bases, with 12 bases spanning the gap. The CDR3 runs 16 residues. CDR1 is SGHRS and CDR2 is YFSETQ in the germline V gene. The CDR3 loop reads CASSLGSGSANYGYTF. The CDR3 nucleotides read TGCGCCAGCAGCTTGGGCAGCGGATCAGCTAACTATGGCTACACCTTC.

The gene calls are TRBV7-2 and TRBJ2-1; TRBD2 matches at 10 bases. Germline lookup yields CDR1 SGHTA and CDR2 FQGNSA. With 6 bases clipped from V and 4 bases from J, the junction kept 3 bases outside the gene matches. CDR3 length: 14 amino acids. The CDR3 loop reads CASRGTSAYNEQFF. In DNA form, the CDR3 reads TGTGCCAGCAGAGGGACTAGCGCTTACAATGAGCAGTTCTTC. Variable domain in full (rest from reference TRBV7-2 and TRBJ2-1): GAGVSQSPSNKVTEKGKDVELRCDPISGHTALYWYRQSLGQGLEFLIYFQGNSAPDKSGLPSDRFSAERTGGSVSTLTIQRTQQEDSAVYLCASRGTSAYNEQFFGPGTRLTVL.

About this clonotype: A read error may account for a junction end that differs from germline. This sequence joins TRBV7-2 and TRBJ2-3; 8 bases align to TRBD2. In germline, CDR1 is SGHTA, CDR2 FQGNSA. This CDR3 comprises 14 residues. The CDR3 loop reads CAGSAGGWEDTQYF. The CDR3 region has the DNA TGTGCCGGCAGCGCGGGGGGCTGGGAAGATACGCAGTATTTT.

In regard to this clonotype: A much larger clone sits a single nucleotide away, making a read error possible. The V call is TRBV29-1, the J call TRBJ1-1; no clear D. The CDR3 length is 13 residues. V lost 7 bases and J 0 bases, leaving 12 bases between the germline ends. Germline CDR1 and CDR2: SQVTM and ANQGSEA. The CDR3: CSAGAGLNTEAFF. In DNA, the CDR3 is TGCAGCGCAGGAGCGGGGTTGAACACTGAAGCTTTCTTT.

V is TRBV28 and J is TRBJ2-7; D is possibly TRBD1 or TRBD2 (5 bases each). V dropped 5 bases and J dropped 10 bases, with 15 bases sitting between them. The CDR3 totals 12 residues. Germline assignment: CDR1 MDHEN and CDR2 SYDVKM. The CDR3 region has the DNA TGTGCCAGCAGTGGGGACCGACGCACCCAGTACTTC. Translated, it gives CASSGDRRTQYF.

The chain joins TRBV27 to TRBJ2-4; no firm D call. The CDR3 spans 16 residues. Germline CDR1 is MNHEY and CDR2 is SMNVEV (reference sequence). V lost 5 bases, J lost 0 bases, and 14 bases lay in between. In nucleotides, the CDR3 is TGTGCCAGCAGTCAATCTAGTCGGATAGCCAAAAACATTCAGTACTTC. Amino acid sequence: CASSQSSRIAKNIQYF.

The chain employs TRBV7-2 and TRBJ1-1; 10 nucleotides align to TRBD1. The CDR3 has 17 amino acids. The germline CDR1 and CDR2 sequences are SGHTA and FQGNSA. V trimming: 5 bases; J trimming: 5 bases; junction bases outside the gene matches: 14. The CDR3 sequence: CASSPGQGVVGGTEAFF. The CDR3, as DNA: TGTGCCAGCAGCCCAGGACAGGGGGTAGTTGGAGGGACTGAAGCTTTCTTT.

This clonotype was seen a handful of times. Given a much more abundant clone one base away, this may be a read error. V usage is TRBV4-2 and J usage is TRBJ2-7; 8 bases align to TRBD1. The CDR3 consists of 15 residues. The junction had 11 bases not matched to a gene; V was cut back by 3 bases and J by 7 bases. CDR1 and CDR2 from the germline V gene are LGHNA and YNFKEQ. The CDR3 region has the DNA TGTGCCAGCAGCCAGGACAGGGCCCTCTACAATGAGCAGTACTTC. Its translation: CASSQDRALYNEQYF.